One T cell receptor (beta chain) is described in this entry. This sample is drawn from a study of OX40 agonist ivuxolimab in advanced cancers. Whole-study context: Allowance was made for prior anti-PD-1, anti-PD-L1 or anti-CTLA-4 therapy, and about 37% had some.

Germline CDR1 is MDHEN and CDR2 is SYDVKM. V shed 7 bases and J shed 7 bases, with 29 bases lying between them. The CDR3 covers 17 residues. Peripheral blood came from all dose cohorts at three timepoints. Libraries were prepared by immunoSEQ multiplex PCR; TCRdb keeps only in-frame clonotypes and omits some of them. The sample includes about 88,000 clones, approximately 89% of them seen just once. The source of this sequence is an adult with an advanced solid tumor such as melanoma, head and neck, liver or kidney cancer. This material consisted of CD4+ or CD8+ T cells sorted from blood, taken in a trial of the OX40 agonist ivuxolimab. The chain uses TRBV28 and TRBJ2-7; D could derive from TRBD1 or TRBD2 (5 bases each). Written as DNA, the CDR3 is TGTGCCAGCACATCCCTCCCCTCGGCCGGGGCGGTAAGGGAGCAGTACTTC. Translating gives CASTSLPSAGAVREQYF.